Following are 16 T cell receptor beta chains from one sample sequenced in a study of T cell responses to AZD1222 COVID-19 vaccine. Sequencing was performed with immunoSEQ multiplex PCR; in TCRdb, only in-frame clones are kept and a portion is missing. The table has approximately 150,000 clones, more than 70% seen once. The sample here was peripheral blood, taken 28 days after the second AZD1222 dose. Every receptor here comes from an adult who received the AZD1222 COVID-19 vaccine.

The CDR3 bases are TGTGCCAGCAGCCAACCGGGCCCCCCGAAAACTGAAGCTTTCTTT. This translates into CASSQPGPPKTEAFF. V usage is TRBV3-1 (or the pseudogene TRBV3-2) and J usage is TRBJ1-1; no firm D call. This CDR3 contains 15 residues. V was trimmed by 2 bases and J by 5 bases, leaving 15 bases between them. Germline CDR1 is LGHDT and CDR2 is YNNKEL (reference sequence).

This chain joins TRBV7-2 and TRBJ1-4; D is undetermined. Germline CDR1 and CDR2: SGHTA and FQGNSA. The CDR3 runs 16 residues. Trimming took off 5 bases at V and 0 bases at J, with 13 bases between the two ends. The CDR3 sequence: CASSPVYSATNEKLFF. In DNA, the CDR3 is TGTGCCAGCAGCCCCGTTTACAGTGCAACTAATGAAAAACTGTTTTTT. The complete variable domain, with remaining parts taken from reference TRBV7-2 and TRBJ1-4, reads GAGVSQSPSNKVTEKGKDVELRCDPISGHTALYWYRQSLGQGLEFLIYFQGNSAPDKSGLPSDRFSAERTGGSVSTLTIQRTQQEDSAVYLCASSPVYSATNEKLFFGSGTQLSVL.

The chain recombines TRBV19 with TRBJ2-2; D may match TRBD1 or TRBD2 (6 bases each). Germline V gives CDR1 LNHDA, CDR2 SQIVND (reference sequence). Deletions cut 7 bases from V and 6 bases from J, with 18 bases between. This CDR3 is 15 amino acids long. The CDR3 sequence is CASMDWRGASGELFF. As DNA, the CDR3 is TGTGCCAGTATGGATTGGAGGGGGGCGTCCGGGGAGCTGTTTTTT.

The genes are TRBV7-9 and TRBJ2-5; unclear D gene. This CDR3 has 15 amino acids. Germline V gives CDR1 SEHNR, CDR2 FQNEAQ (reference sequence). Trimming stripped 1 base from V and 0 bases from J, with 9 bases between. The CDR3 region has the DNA TGTGCCAGCAGCTTAGACAACAGTCACCAAGAGACCCAGTACTTC. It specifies CASSLDNSHQETQYF.

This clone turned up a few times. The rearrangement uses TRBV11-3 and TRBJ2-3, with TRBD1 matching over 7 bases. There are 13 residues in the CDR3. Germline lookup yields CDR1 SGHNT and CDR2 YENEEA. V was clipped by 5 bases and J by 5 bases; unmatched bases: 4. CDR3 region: CASSPYRGDTQYF. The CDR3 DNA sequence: TGTGCCAGCAGCCCCTACAGGGGAGATACGCAGTATTTT.

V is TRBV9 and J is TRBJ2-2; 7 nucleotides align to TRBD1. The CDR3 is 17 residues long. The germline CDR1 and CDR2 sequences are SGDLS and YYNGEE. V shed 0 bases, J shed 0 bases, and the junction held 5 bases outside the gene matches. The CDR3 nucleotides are TGTGCCAGCAGCGTAGCCCGACAGGGAACGAACACCGGGGAGCTGTTTTTT. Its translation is CASSVARQGTNTGELFF.

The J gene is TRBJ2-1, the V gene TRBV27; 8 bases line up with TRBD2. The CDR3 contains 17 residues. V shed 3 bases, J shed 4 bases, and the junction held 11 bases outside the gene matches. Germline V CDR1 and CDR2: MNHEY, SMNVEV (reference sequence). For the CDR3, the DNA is TGTGCCAGCAGTTTCGGTCCTACTAGCGGACCTTACAATGAGCAGTTCTTC. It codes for CASSFGPTSGPYNEQFF.

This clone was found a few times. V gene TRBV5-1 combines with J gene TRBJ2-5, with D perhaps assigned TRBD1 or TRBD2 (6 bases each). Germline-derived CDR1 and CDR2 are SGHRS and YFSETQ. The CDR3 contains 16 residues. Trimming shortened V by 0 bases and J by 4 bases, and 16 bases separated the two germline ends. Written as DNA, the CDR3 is TGCGCCAGCAGCTTGGGAACCGGGGGCCTGGGAGAGACCCAGTACTTC. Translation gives CASSLGTGGLGETQYF.

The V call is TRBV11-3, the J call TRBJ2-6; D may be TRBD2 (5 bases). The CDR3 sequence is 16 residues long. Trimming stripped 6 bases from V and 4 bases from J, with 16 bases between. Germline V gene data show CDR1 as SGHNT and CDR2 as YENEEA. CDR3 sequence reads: CASSSGSVLGANVLTF. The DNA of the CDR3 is TGTGCCAGCAGTTCGGGATCGGTTTTAGGGGCCAACGTCCTGACTTTC.

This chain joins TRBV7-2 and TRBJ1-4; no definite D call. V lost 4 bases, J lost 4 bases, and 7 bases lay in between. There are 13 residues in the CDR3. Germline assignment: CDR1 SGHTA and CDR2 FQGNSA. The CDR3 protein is CASSWWVNEKLFF. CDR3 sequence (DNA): TGTGCCAGCAGCTGGTGGGTTAATGAAAAACTGTTTTTT.

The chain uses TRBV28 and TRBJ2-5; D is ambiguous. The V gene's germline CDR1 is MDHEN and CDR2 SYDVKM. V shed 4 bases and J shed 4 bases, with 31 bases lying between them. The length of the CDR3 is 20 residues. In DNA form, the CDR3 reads TGTGCCAGCAGTTCCATTTTTACCGCATTCTCCCCCGTACGGGCAGAGACCCAGTACTTC. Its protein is CASSSIFTAFSPVRAETQYF.

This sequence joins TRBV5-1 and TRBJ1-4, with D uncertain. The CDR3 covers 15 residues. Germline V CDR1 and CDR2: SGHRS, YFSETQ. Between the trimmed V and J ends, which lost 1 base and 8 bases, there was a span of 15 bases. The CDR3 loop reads CASSLSPTDREKLFF. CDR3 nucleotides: TGCGCCAGCAGCTTGTCTCCGACCGATCGGGAAAAACTGTTTTTT.

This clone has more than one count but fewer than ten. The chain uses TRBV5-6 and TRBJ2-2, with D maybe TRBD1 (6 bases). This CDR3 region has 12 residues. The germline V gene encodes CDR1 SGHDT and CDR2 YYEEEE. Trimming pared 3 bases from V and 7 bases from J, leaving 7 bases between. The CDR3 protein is CASSSDSGELFF. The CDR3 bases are TGTGCCAGCAGCTCGGACAGCGGGGAGCTGTTTTTT.

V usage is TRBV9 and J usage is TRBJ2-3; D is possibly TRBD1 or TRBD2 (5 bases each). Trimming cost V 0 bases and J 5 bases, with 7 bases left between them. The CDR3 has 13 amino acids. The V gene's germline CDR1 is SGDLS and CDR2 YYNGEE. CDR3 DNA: TGTGCCAGCAGCGTAGGGGGGTTAGATACGCAGTATTTT. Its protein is CASSVGGLDTQYF.

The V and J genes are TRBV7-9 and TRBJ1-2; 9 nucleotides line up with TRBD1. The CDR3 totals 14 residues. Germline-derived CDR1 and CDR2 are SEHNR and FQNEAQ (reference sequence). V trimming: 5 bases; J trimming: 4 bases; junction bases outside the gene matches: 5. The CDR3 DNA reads TGTGCCAGCAGCCCAACGACAGGGGGCTATGGCTACACCTTC. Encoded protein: CASSPTTGGYGYTF.

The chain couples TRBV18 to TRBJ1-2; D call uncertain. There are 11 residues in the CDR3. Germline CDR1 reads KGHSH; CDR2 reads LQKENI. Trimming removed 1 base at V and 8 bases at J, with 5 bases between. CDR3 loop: CASSPRLGYTF. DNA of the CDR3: TGTGCCAGCTCACCACGATTGGGCTACACCTTC.